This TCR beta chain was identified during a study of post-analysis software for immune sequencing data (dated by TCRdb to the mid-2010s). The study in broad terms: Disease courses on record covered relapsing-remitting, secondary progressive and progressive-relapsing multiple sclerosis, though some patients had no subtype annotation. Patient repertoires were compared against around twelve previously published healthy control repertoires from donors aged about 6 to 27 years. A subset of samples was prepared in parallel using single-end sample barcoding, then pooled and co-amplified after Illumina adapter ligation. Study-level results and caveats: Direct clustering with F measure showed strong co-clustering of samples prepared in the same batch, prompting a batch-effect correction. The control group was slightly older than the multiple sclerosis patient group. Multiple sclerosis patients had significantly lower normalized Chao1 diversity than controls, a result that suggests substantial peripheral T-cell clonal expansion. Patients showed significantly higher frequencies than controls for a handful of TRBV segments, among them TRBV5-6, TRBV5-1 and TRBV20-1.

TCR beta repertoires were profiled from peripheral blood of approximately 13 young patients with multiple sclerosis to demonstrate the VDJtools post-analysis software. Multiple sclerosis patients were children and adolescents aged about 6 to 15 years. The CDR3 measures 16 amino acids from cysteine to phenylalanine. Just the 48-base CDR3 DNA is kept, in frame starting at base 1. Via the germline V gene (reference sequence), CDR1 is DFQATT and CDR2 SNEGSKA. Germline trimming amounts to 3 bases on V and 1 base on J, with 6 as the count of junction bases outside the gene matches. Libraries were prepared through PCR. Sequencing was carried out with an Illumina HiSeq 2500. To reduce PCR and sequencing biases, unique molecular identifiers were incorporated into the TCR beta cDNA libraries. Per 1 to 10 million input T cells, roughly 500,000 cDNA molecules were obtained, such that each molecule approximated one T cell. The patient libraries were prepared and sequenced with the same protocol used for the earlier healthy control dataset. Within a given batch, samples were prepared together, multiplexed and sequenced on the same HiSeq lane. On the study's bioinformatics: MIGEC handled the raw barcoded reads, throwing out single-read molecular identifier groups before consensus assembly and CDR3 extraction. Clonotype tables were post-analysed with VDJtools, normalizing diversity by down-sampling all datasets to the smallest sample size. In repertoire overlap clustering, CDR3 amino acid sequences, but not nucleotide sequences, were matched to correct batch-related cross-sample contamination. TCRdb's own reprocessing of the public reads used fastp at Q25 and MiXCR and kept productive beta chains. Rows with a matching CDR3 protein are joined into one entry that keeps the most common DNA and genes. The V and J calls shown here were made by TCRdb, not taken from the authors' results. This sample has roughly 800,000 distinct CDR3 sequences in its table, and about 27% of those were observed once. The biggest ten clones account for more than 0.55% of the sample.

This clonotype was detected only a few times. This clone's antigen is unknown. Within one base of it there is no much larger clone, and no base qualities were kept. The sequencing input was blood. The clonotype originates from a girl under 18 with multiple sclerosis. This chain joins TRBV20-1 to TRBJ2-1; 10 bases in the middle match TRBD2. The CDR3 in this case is CSASRLAGASYNEQFF. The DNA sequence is TGCAGTGCTAGTCGGCTAGCGGGAGCTTCCTACAATGAGCAGTTCTTC.